This entry concerns a single TCR beta chain. Antigen: not known. 60 Vbeta and 13 Jbeta primers were used in PCR. Sequenced by immunoSEQ multiplex PCR; TCRdb stores in-frame clones only, minus some. Found here are about 110,000 clones, less than 80% of them singletons; the top ten hold 3.5% to 4%. This specimen belongs to a study of cytomegalovirus exposure and HLA in healthy donors. Across the study: HLA-typed donors were the source of about 81 million unique TCRs held in an early data release.

The ends were cut back, 2 bases at V and 7 bases at J, with 15 bases in the middle. In germline, CDR1 is LNHDA, CDR2 SQIVND (reference sequence). This CDR3 contains 15 residues. Study-level results: The number of N-insertions in an Asian-associated ancestry cluster was reportedly below the approximately 690-donor mean in a later analysis. The study recorded fewer than 200 TCR beta chains that were cytomegalovirus-associated. An analysis that was carried out later associated some 17,000 TCR beta sequences with HLA alleles at 0.05 false discovery rate.

The source is a man between 25 and 39 years old in good health and CMV-seropositive. Specimen: PBMCs. This chain uses TRBV19 with TRBJ2-4; possibly TRBD1 for D (5 bases). CDR3 loop: CASSITQGLRNIQYF. CDR3 bases: TGTGCCAGTAGTATAACTCAGGGCTTAAGGAACATTCAGTACTTC.